This section outlines one TCR beta chain sequence together with its context. The CDR3 loop spans 13 amino acids. The germline V gene has CDR1 SNHLY and CDR2 FYNNEI. V was shortened by 2 bases and J by 4 bases, with 8 bases between the two germline ends. This sample is drawn from a study of OX40 agonist ivuxolimab in advanced cancers. In the study overall: Eligibility rules accepted prior anti-PD-1, anti-PD-L1 or anti-CTLA-4 therapy, and around 43% had some.

The repertoire was sequenced with immunoSEQ multiplex PCR; TCRdb's copy has only in-frame clones and lacks some. This sample carries fewer than 80,000 clones, around 83% of them seen once, and the ten largest clones take approximately 1.1%. The TCR originated in an adult with an advanced solid tumor such as melanoma, head and neck, liver or kidney cancer. The chain employs TRBV2 and TRBJ1-2; possibly TRBD1 for D (6 bases). This sample comprised CD4+ or CD8+ T cells sorted from blood, obtained in a trial of the OX40 agonist ivuxolimab. The CDR3 sequence is CASSELGGYGYTF. In DNA, the CDR3 is TGTGCCAGCAGTGAACTAGGGGGCTATGGCTACACCTTC. Full variable domain (remainder filled in from reference TRBV2 and TRBJ1-2): EPEVTQTPSHQVTQMGQEVILRCVPISNHLYFYWYRQILGQKVEFLVSFYNNEISEKSEIFDDQFSVERPDGSNFTLKIRSTKLEDSAMYFCASSELGGYGYTFGSGTRLTVV.